This entry lists 9 T cell receptor beta chains sequenced from one sample in a study of CD8 T cells in ankylosing spondylitis. Via MiXCR, TCRdb re-called the 5' RACE reads, giving one row per CDR3 protein. The table lists 240,000 or so distinct CDR3 sequences, approximately 12% of them singletons. Sequencing was done on a sample of blood, either unsorted or a sorted T cell fraction (not recorded which). These receptors were taken from a male donor with ankylosing spondylitis or in good health (not recorded which).

The chain links TRBV3-1 to TRBJ2-2; maybe TRBD1 (7 bases). This CDR3 comprises 17 residues. V was cut by 4 bases and J by 5 bases, with 20 bases left in between. Germline CDR1 LGHDT, CDR2 YNNKEL (reference sequence). CDR3 loop: CASSPRQGLEETGELFF. CDR3 in DNA: TGTGCCAGCAGCCCAAGACAGGGACTTGAGGAGACCGGGGAGCTGTTTTTT.

The gene calls are TRBV29-1 and TRBJ2-7; D might be TRBD2 (5 bases). The CDR3 spans 12 residues. Trimming cost V 3 bases and J 2 bases, with 8 bases left between them. Per the germline V gene, CDR1 is SQVTM and CDR2 is ANQGSEA. The CDR3 DNA reads TGCAGCGTTGAGGAGGACGCCTACGAGCAGTACTTC. This codes for CSVEEDAYEQYF.

In its sample, this clonotype was seen many times. The V call is TRBV5-1, the J call TRBJ2-1; 10 nucleotides match TRBD2. The CDR3 has 17 residues. Germline V gives CDR1 SGHRS, CDR2 YFSETQ. After removal of 4 bases from V and 0 bases from J, the junction contained 7 bases not matched to a gene. This chain's CDR3 is CASSPQASGSSYNEQFF. The CDR3 DNA reads TGCGCCAGCAGCCCCCAGGCTAGCGGGAGCTCCTACAATGAGCAGTTCTTC.

This clonotype was seen a single time. The V call is TRBV30, the J call TRBJ2-6; D uncertain. In germline, CDR1 is GTSNPN, CDR2 SVGIG (reference sequence). Trimming removed 0 bases at V and 0 bases at J, with 9 bases between. The CDR3 runs 16 residues. Written as DNA, the CDR3 is TGTGCCTGGAGTGTACAATTGGGCTCTGGGGCCAACGTCCTGACTTTC. Its protein is CAWSVQLGSGANVLTF.

In this sample, this clonotype turned up a few times. The genes are TRBV20-1 and TRBJ1-4, with TRBD1 identical over 7 bases. The ends lost 0 bases at V and 8 bases at J; junction bases unmatched: 12. The germline gives CDR1 DFQATT, CDR2 SNEGSKA (reference sequence). The length of the CDR3 is 16 residues. The CDR3 nucleotides are TGCAGTGCTAGAGATGGGCTCGACAGGGCGGGGGAAAAACTGTTTTTT. It is translated as CSARDGLDRAGEKLFF.

This clonotype occurred many times. This chain links TRBV5-1 with TRBJ1-1; D may be TRBD1 (6 bases). This CDR3 region has 17 residues. Trimming pared 0 bases from V and 1 base from J, leaving 16 bases between. The germline V gene encodes CDR1 SGHRS and CDR2 YFSETQ. Written as DNA, the CDR3 is TGCGCCAGCAGCTTGGTCTACACAGGGAGATCGAACACTGAAGCTTTCTTT. It yields the protein CASSLVYTGRSNTEAFF. The whole variable domain, filled in from reference TRBV5-1 and TRBJ1-1, reads KAGVTQTPRYLIKTRGQQVTLSCSPISGHRSVSWYQQTPGQGLQFLFEYFSETQRNKGNFPGRFSGRQFSNSRSEMNVSTLELGDSALYLCASSLVYTGRSNTEAFFGQGTRLTVV.

This chain links TRBV6-1 with TRBJ1-6, with 9 nucleotides matching TRBD1. The CDR3 is 14 amino acids. Germline V CDR1 and CDR2: MNHNS, SASEGT. The V gene end was trimmed by 5 bases and the J gene end by 9 bases; junction bases not matched to a gene: 5. CDR3 in amino acids: CASSPGTGISPLHF. As DNA, the CDR3 is TGTGCCAGCAGTCCCGGGACAGGGATTTCACCCCTCCACTTT.

This clonotype appeared many times. V and J are TRBV20-1 and TRBJ2-1, with no clear D. Germline CDR1 reads DFQATT; CDR2 reads SNEGSKA (reference sequence). The CDR3 loop spans 12 amino acids. Between the trimmed V and J ends, which lost 4 bases and 5 bases, there was a span of 9 bases. The CDR3 protein is CSATAVDNEQFF. The CDR3 DNA follows: TGCAGTGCTACGGCTGTGGACAATGAGCAGTTCTTC.

This clonotype was counted many times. The chain recombines TRBV4-1 with TRBJ1-2, with a weak D call TRBD1 (5 bases). Trimming shortened V by 4 bases and J by 5 bases, and 23 bases separated the two germline ends. The germline V gene has CDR1 MGHRA and CDR2 YSYEKL. The CDR3 has 17 amino acids. The CDR3 DNA follows: TGCGCCAGCAGCCTCAGGGAGGCAGGAGCTTTTGAGTATGGCTACACCTTC. Its protein is CASSLREAGAFEYGYTF.